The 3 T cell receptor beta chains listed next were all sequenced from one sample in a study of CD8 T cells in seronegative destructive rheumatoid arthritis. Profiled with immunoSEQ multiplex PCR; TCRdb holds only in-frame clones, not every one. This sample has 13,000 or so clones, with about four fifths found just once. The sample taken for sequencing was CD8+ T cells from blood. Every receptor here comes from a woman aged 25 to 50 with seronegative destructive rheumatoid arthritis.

The CDR3 coding sequence is TGTGCCAGCAGATCTCAGGGGTTTAGCTCCTACAATGAGCAGTTCTTC. Amino acids: CASRSQGFSSYNEQFF. J is TRBJ2-1 and V is TRBV7-9, with a weak D call TRBD1 (6 bases). Trimming removed 6 bases at V and 0 bases at J, with 15 bases between. The germline V gene encodes CDR1 SEHNR and CDR2 FQNEAQ (reference sequence). The CDR3 has 16 amino acids.

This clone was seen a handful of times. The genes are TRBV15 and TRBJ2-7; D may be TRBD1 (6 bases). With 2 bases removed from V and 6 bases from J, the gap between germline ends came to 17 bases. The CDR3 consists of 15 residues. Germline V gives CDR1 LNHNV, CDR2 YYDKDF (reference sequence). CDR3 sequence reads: CATSRSRQVMGEQYF. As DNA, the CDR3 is TGTGCCACCAGCAGATCCCGACAGGTGATGGGCGAGCAGTACTTC.

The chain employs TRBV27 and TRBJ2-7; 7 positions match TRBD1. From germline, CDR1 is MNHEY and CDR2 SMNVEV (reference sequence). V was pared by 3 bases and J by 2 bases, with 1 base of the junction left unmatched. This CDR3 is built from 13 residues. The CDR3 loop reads CASSLGQTYEQYF. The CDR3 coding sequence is TGTGCCAGCAGTTTGGGACAGACCTACGAGCAGTACTTC.